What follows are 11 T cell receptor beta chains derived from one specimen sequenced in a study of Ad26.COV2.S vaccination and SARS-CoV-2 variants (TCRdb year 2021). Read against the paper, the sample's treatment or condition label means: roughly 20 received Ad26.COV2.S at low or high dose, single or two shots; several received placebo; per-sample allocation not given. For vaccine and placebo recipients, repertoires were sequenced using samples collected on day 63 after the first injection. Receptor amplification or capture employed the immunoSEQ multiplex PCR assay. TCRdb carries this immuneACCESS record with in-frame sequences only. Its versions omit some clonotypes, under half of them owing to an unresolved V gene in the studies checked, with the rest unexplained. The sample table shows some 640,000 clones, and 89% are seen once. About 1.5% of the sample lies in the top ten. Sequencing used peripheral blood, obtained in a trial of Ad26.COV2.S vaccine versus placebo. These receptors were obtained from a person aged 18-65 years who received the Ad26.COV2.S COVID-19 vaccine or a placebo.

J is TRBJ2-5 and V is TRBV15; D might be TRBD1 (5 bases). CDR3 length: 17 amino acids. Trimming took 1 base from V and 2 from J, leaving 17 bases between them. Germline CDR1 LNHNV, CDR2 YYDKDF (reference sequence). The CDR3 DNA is TGTGCCACCAGCAGAGGACGAGACAGACGGAGACAAGAGACCCAGTACTTC. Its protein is CATSRGRDRRRQETQYF.

CDR3 bases: TGTGCCAGCAGTTACTCGAGTACTACTGCCCCTACTGCGCAGTATTTT. Its translation: CASSYSSTTAPTAQYF. The gene calls are TRBV6-5 and TRBJ2-3; D is unclear. The CDR3 sequence is 16 residues long. Between the trimmed V and J ends, which lost 0 bases and 10 bases, there was a span of 20 bases. Germline V gene sequence: CDR1 MNHEY, CDR2 SVGAGI.

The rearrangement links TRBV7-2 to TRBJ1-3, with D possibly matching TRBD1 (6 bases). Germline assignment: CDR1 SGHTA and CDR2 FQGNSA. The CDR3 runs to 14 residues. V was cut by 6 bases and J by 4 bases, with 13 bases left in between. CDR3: CASRGGRSGNTIYF. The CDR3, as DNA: TGTGCCAGCAGGGGGGGGCGGTCAGGAAACACCATATATTTT.

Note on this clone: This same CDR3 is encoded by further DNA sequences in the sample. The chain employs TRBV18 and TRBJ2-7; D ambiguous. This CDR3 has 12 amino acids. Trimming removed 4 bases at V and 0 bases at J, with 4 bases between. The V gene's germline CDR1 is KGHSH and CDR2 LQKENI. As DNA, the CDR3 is TGTGCCAGCTCACGAGGCTCCTACGAGCAGTACTTC. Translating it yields CASSRGSYEQYF. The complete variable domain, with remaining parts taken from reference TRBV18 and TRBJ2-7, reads NAGVMQNPRHLVRRRGQEARLRCSPMKGHSHVYWYRQLPEEGLKFMVYLQKENIIDESGMPKERFSAEFPKEGPSILRIQQVVRGDSAAYFCASSRGSYEQYFGPGTRLTVT.

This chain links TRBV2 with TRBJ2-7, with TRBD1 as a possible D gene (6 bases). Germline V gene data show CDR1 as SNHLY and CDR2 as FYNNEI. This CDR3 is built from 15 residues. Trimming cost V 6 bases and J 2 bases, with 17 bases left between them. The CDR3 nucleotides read TGTGCCAGCAGGAGACAGGACTCAGGAACCTACGAGCAGTACTTC. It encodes CASRRQDSGTYEQYF. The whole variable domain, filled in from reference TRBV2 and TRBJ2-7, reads EPEVTQTPSHQVTQMGQEVILRCVPISNHLYFYWYRQILGQKVEFLVSFYNNEISEKSEIFDDQFSVERPDGSNFTLKIRSTKLEDSAMYFCASRRQDSGTYEQYFGPGTRLTVT.

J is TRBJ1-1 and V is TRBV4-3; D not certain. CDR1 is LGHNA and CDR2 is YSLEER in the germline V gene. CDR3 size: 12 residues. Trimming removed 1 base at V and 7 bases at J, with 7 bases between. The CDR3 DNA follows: TGCGCCAGCAGCCAAGGATTCGGTGAAGCTTTCTTT. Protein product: CASSQGFGEAFF.

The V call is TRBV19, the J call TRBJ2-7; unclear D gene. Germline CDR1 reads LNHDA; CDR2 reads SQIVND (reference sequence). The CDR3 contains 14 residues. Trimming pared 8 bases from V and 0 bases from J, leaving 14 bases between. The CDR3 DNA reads TGTGCCAGTCGCTCGTCTGGGTACTCCTACGAGCAGTACTTC. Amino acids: CASRSSGYSYEQYF.

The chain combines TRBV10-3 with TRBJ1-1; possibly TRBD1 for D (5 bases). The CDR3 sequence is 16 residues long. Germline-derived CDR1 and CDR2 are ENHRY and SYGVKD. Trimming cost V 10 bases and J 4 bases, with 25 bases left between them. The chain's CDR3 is CATTTITRAGGTEAFF. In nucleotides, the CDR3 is TGTGCCACAACGACAATAACCAGGGCGGGGGGCACTGAAGCTTTCTTT.

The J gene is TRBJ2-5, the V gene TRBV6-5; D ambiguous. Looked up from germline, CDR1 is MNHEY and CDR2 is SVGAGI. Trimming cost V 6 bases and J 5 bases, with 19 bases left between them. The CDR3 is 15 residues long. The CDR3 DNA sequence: TGTGCCAGCAGCAACCCCACGGGTTTGGGGGAGACCCAGTACTTC. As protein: CASSNPTGLGETQYF.

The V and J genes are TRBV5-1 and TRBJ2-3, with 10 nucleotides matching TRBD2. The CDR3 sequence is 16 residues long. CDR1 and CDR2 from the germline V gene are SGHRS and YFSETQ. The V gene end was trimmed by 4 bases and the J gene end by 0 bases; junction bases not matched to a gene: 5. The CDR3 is CASSPGLAASTDTQYF. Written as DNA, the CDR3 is TGCGCCAGCAGCCCAGGACTAGCGGCTAGCACAGATACGCAGTATTTT.

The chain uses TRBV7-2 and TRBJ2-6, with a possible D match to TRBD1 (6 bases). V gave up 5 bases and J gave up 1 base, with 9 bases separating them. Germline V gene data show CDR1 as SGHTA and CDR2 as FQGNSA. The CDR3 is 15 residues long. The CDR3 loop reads CASSQTGSGANVLTF. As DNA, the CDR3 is TGTGCCAGCAGCCAAACAGGGTCTGGGGCCAACGTCCTGACTTTC.